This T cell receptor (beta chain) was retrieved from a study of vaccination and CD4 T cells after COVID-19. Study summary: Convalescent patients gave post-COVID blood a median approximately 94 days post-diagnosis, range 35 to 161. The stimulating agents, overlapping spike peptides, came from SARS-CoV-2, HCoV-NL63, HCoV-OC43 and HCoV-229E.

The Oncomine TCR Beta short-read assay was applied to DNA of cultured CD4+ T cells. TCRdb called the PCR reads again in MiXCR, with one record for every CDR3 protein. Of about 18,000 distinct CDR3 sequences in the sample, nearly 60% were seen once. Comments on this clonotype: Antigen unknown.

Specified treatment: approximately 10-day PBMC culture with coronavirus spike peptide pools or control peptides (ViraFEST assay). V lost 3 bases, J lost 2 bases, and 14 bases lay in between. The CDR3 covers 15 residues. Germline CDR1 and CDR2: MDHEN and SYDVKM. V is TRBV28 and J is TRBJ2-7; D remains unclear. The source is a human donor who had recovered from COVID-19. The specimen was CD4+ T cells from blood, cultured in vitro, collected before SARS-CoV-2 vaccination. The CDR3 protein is CASSFGPSPTYEQYF. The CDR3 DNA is TGTGCCAGCAGTTTCGGGCCCTCGCCCACCTACGAGCAGTACTTC.